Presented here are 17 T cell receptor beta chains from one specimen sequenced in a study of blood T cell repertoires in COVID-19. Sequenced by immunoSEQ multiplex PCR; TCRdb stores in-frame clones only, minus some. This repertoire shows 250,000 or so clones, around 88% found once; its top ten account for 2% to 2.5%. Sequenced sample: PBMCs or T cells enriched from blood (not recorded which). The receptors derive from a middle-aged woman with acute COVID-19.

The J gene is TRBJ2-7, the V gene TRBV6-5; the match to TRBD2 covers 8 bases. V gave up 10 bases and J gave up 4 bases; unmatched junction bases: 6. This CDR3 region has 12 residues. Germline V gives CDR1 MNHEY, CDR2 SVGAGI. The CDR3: CATTSAYYEQYV. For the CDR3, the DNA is TGTGCCACGACTAGCGCGTATTACGAGCAGTACGTC.

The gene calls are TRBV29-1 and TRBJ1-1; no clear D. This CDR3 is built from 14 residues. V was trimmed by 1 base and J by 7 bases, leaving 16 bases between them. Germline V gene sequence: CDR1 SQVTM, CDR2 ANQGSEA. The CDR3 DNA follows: TGCAGCGTTGAAGGACTCGCGGGAATGGGTGAAGCTTTCTTT. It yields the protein CSVEGLAGMGEAFF.

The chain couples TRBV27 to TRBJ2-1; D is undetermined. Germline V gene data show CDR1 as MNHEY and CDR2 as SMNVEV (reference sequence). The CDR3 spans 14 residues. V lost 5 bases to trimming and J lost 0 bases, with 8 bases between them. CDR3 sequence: CASSPSSSYNEQFF. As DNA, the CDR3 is TGTGCCAGCAGTCCCTCGAGCTCCTACAATGAGCAGTTCTTC.

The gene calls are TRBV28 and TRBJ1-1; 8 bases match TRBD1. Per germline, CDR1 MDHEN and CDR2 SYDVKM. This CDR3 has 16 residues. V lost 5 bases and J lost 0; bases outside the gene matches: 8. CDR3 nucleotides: TGTGCCAGCAGTCGAAACGGACAGGGACTGAACACTGAAGCTTTCTTT. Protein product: CASSRNGQGLNTEAFF.

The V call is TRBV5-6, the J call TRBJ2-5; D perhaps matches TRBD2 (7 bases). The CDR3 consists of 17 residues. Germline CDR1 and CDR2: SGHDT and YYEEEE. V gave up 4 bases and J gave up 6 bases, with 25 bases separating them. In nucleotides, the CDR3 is TGTGCCAGCAGCCCAACAAAGGGGGGGGGCCTCGGACAGACCCAGTACTTC. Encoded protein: CASSPTKGGGLGQTQYF.

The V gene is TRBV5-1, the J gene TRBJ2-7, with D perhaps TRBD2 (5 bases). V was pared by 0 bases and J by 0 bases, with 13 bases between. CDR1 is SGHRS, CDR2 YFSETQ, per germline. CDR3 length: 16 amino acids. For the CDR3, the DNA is TGCGCCAGCAGCTTGGGCCTGACGGGGAGCTCCTACGAGCAGTACGTC. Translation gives CASSLGLTGSSYEQYV.

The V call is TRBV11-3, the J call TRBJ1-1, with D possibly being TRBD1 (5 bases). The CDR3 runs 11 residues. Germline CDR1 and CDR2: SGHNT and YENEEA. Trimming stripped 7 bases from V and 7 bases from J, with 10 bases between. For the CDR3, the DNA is TGTGCCAGCACCGGTGACAGTGAAGCTTTCTTT. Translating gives CASTGDSEAFF. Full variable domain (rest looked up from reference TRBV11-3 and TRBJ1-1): EAGVVQSPRYKIIEKKQPVAFWCNPISGHNTLYWYLQNLGQGPELLIRYENEEAVDDSQLPKDRFSAERLKGVDSTLKIQPAELGDSAVYLCASTGDSEAFFGQGTRLTVV.

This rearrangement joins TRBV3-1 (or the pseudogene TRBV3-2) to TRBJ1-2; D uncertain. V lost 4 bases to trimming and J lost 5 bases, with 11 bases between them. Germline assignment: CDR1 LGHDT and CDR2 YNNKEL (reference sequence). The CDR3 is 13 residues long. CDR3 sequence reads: CASSRSAFYGYTF. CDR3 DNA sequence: TGTGCCAGCAGCCGGTCAGCGTTTTATGGCTACACCTTC.

This CDR3 is CASSRGILGPQYF. In DNA form, the CDR3 reads TGTGCCAGCAGCAGGGGTATTTTAGGTCCGCAGTACTTC. The chain uses TRBV5-6 and TRBJ2-7; perhaps TRBD1 as D (5 bases). The CDR3 totals 13 residues. In germline, CDR1 is SGHDT, CDR2 YYEEEE. Trimming removed 4 bases from V and 9 bases from J, with 17 bases in between.

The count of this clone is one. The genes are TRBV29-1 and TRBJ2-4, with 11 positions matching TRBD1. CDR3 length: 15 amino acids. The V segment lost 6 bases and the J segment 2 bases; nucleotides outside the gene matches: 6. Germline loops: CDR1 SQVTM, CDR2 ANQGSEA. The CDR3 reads CSVARDRGSKNIQYF. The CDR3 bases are TGCAGCGTCGCCCGGGACAGGGGGTCCAAAAACATTCAGTACTTC. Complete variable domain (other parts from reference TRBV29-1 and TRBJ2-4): SAVISQKPSRDICQRGTSLTIQCQVDSQVTMMFWYRQQPGQSLTLIATANQGSEATYESGFVIDKFPISRPNLTFSTLTVSNMSPEDSSIYLCSVARDRGSKNIQYFGAGTRLSVL.

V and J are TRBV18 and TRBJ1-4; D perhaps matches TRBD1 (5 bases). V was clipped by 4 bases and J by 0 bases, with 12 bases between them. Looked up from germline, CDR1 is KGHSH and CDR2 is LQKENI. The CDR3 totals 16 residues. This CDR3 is CASSLGQPATNEKLFF. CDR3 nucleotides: TGTGCCAGCTCACTGGGGCAGCCTGCAACTAATGAAAAACTGTTTTTT.

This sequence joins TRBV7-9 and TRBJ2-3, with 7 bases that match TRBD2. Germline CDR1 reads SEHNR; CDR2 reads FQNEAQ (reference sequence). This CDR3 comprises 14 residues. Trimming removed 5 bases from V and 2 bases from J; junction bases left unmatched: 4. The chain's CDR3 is CASSQSGVTDTQYF. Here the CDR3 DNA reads TGTGCCAGCAGCCAAAGCGGGGTCACAGATACGCAGTATTTT.

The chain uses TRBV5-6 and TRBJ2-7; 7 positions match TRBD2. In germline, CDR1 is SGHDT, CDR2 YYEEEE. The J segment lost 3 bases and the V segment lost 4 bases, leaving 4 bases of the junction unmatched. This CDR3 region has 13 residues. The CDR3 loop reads CASSPWDYYEQYF. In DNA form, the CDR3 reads TGTGCCAGCAGCCCCTGGGACTACTACGAGCAGTACTTC.

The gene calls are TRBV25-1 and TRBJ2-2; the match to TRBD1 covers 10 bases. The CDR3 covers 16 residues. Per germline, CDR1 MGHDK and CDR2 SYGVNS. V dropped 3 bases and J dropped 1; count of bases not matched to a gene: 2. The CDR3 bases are TGTGCCAGCAGTGATAGGACAGGGGGGAACACCGGGGAGCTGTTTTTT. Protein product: CASSDRTGGNTGELFF.

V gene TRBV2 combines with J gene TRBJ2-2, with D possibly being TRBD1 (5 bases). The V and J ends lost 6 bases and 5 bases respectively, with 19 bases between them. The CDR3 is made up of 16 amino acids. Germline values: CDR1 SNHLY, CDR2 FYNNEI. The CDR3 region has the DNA TGTGCCAGCAGGAAGAACATACTCAGGGAAACCGGGGAGCTGTTTTTT. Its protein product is CASRKNILRETGELFF.

The DNA for the CDR3 is TGTGCCAGCAGTTCCCTAAGGGGGCAGGGCTACACCTTC. Its translation is CASSSLRGQGYTF. The gene calls are TRBV12-3 or TRBV12-4 and TRBJ1-2; 7 bases map to TRBD1. With V trimmed by 4 bases and J by 8 bases, 7 bases remained unmatched. The CDR3 covers 13 residues.

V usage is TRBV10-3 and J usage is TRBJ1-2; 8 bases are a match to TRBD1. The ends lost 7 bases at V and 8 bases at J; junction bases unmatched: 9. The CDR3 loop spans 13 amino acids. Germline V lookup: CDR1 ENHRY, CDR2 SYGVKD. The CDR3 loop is CAINPDREDGYTF. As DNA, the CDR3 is TGTGCCATCAATCCGGACAGGGAGGACGGCTACACCTTC.